This T cell receptor (beta chain) was documented in a study of cytomegalovirus exposure and HLA in healthy donors (dated 2017 in TCRdb). As for the study more broadly: An earlier analysis of roughly 610 of the donors reported 276 Gb of sequence data and 95 million to 120 million unique TCR beta sequences obtained from about 179 million T cells. Approximately 330 gigabases of sequencing data and approximately 92 million unique TCR sequences made up an early release that covered under 750 HLA-typed donors. The genetic ancestry cluster associated with self-reported Caucasian donors included roughly four fifths of the approximately 430 genotyped donors. The study aimed to test whether cataloging public T cell receptors could reveal signatures of past pathogen exposure. The study used immunosequencing to profile the T cell repertoires of under 700 subjects and linked those repertoires to cytomegalovirus serostatus. Besides the first cohort of approximately 670 subjects, a separate validation cohort made up of 95 to 150 different subjects was used. To predict cytomegalovirus infection status, the study brought together high-throughput TCR immunosequencing, statistical association of individual TCRs with disease status, and machine learning. To study patterns of TCR occurrence, a later analysis re-analyzed previously published TCR beta repertoires from under 750 donors and added high-resolution HLA genotyping. In the later analysis, no new phenotypic data were used to find candidate immune exposures; instead, reliance was placed on TCR beta sequences and their occurrence across donors. An earlier analysis of 587 of the donors used high-throughput TCR beta sequencing to judge whether each TCR beta V gene segment behaved as functional or pseudogenic. Donor age, sex, ethnicity and CMV serostatus were compiled alongside the repertoire data. A later genetic analysis took genome-wide SNP genotypes for about 55% of the roughly 700 donors and used that subset as a discovery cohort. Every repertoire in the discovery cohort had been generated on one and the same sequencing platform. HLA typing covered class I and class II loci at four-digit resolution. Typing coverage differed by locus: A, B, C, DRB1 and DQB1 were typed in about 629-640 donors, DQA1 in roughly 500, DPA1 in approximately 610, and DPB1 in around 490. Because of strong linkage in the cohort, 5 or 6 DR-DQ haplotypes were treated as single units for association and clustering. Across approximately 420 genotyped donors of the cohort, an average of about 200,000 unique TCR beta nucleotide sequences per donor were sequenced, and 15% to 20% of those sequences were non-productive.

The count of this clone is one. Its antigen has not been determined. The input lacks base qualities; no much larger clone sits a single base away. Per the germline V gene, SGHRS is the CDR1 and YFSETQ is the CDR2. From V the trimming removes 0 bases and from J it removes 2 bases, while the gene matches leave 3 bases of the junction unaccounted for. Taken from cysteine to phenylalanine, the CDR3 has 15 residues. The sequence is cut down to CDR3 DNA, 45 bases in frame from base 1. Libraries were constructed by the immunoSEQ multiplex PCR assay. For the multiplex PCR, a mixture combining 60 forward primers for TCR Vbeta segments and 13 reverse primers for TCR Jbeta segments was used. Amplification of the CDR3 region of rearranged TCR beta genes was performed with a multiplex PCR assay on genomic DNA. On the Illumina HiSeq System, the amplified TCR beta libraries were sequenced as 87-base-pair reads. Per the authors' processing: A later analysis counted about 82 million unique TCR beta chains across the 650 to 700 repertoires, and around 9.9 million of these chains were shared by at least two donors. Raw reads were error-corrected and collapsed into unique sequences with a nearest-neighbor algorithm that merged closely related sequences to remove PCR and sequencing errors. To assign V, D and J gene segments, CDR3 sequences were aligned to IMGT reference sequences. For a sequence to be retained, a match of at least six nucleotides was required to both a V gene segment and a J gene segment. A rearrangement counted as productive if the CDR3 had no stop codons and remained in frame with V and J, and every other rearrangement counted as non-productive. Following IMGT convention, CDR3 was defined as the stretch from the second conserved V-encoded cysteine to the conserved J-encoded phenylalanine. Sequences without an unambiguous match to a single V gene segment were excluded from the earlier analysis of a few hundred of the donors. In an earlier analysis of several hundred of the donors, a V segment was called functional when productive rearrangements were above 56.7%, and segregating when the standard deviation between donors exceeded 5%. A statistical classification framework was developed to diagnose cytomegalovirus status using the catalog of TCR beta chain sequences. V and J gene assignment, in a later analysis, came from comparing TCR nucleotide sequences with IMGT/GENE-DB human TR gene sequences. Using the TCRdist pipeline, a later analysis assigned CDR3 sequences along with most-parsimonious VDJ recombination scenarios. In a later analysis, each TCR beta chain was defined by its CDR3 amino acid sequence together with its V-gene family, and reads lacking a unique V-gene family were excluded. In a later analysis, 450 to 600 highly shared, low-generation-probability nucleotide sequences were removed to address suspected cross-contamination and a sequencing artifact. In a later analysis, a clonal expansion index for each public chain was calculated from normalized within-repertoire ranks of inferred template counts. A later analysis computed generation probabilities with a VDJ recombination model fitted to out-of-frame rearrangements, and checked the results against IGoR. Hypergeometric tests were used in a later analysis to score TCR-TCR, TCR-HLA and TCR-CMV co-occurrence, with a repertoire-size bias correction applied to the TCR pairs. False discovery rates were estimated in a later analysis by permuting HLA or CMV assignments 20 times. In a later analysis, co-occurring TCRs were grouped with DBSCAN, and TCRdist sequence similarity was added when clustering was performed within HLA-allele-positive subsets. For co-occurrence clustering, repertoires with fewer than 30,000 or more than 120,000 public chains were excluded, along with 5 or 6 repertoires with anomalous nucleotide sharing. TCRdb mirrors the immuneACCESS table, restricted to in-frame sequences. Some clones are absent from its copies; in checked studies, under half trace to an unresolved V gene, and the reason for the others is unknown. The DNA gave D and trimming, while V, J and clone size come from that table. The sample table shows some 180,000 clones, and roughly 86% are seen once. Roughly 3.1% of the sample is in the top ten clones.

In total, approximately 690 healthy bone marrow donors made up the cohort. Cohort members were all nominally healthy when sampled, although unrecorded immune exposures were likely present. The donor was CMV seropositive and belonged to the group of 250 to 300 seropositive cohort members. Every donor gave a peripheral blood sample, and the peripheral blood mononuclear cells from that sample were used for TCR beta sequencing. The Qiagen DNeasy Blood Extraction Kit was used to extract genomic DNA from the blood cell samples. Findings and caveats that apply to the study as a whole: Broadly in line with IMGT annotations, most TCR beta V segments showed up in productive rearrangements about 90% or about 30% of the time in an earlier analysis of 450 to 600 of the donors. This cohort had only TCR beta chains sequenced, and the lack of alpha or paired-chain data limited which features could be detected. The 87-base-pair reads could not distinguish some IMGT-functional V segments, including TRBV6-2 and TRBV6-3, so those segments were excluded. A further reported finding was that TCR beta sequences accurately predicted the HLA-A and HLA-B alleles for most subjects in the first cohort. According to a later analysis, parvovirus B19, influenza, CMV and Epstein-Barr virus appeared linked to several top co-occurrence clusters. Correlated functional status among segregating V segments might be attributable to linkage disequilibrium, but an unknown experimental factor could not be ruled out. A later analysis found that most CMV-associated TCR beta chains appeared HLA-restricted, with HLA associations seemingly driven largely by CMV exposure. The only immune exposure information available for the cohort was CMV serostatus. While some public TCRs were present in many individuals, most TCR sequences turned up only very rarely across donors. A later genetic analysis associated a missense DCLRE1C variant with V-gene and J-gene trimming of TCR beta chains, and an independent cohort replicated the association. Compared with the roughly 720-donor mean, donors in an Asian-associated ancestry cluster had fewer N-insertions in productive TCRs, according to a later genetic analysis. It was suggested by the authors that the approach could potentially be generalized to other disease states and immunological phenotypes. The study listed approximately 150 TCR beta chains as associated with cytomegalovirus. Strong co-occurrence of HLA alleles, especially DR and DQ, made assigning TCR associations to individual alleles difficult. Sequencing depth was assumed to be roughly uniform across donors in the presence/absence analyses, though that assumption may not hold. In vitro tests confirmed that a few of the cytomegalovirus-associated TCR beta chains recognize cytomegalovirus antigens. A later analysis associated about 17,000 TCR beta sequences with specific HLA alleles at a false discovery rate of 0.05. The earlier analysis of fewer than 750 of the donors excluded some 15 rarely observed V segments, including chromosome 9 orphons, because counts were too low. In a later analysis, HLA-associated TCR beta chains were found to be more clonally expanded and to have lower generation probabilities than equally common non-associated chains. The classifier was reported to diagnose cytomegalovirus status with high specificity and sensitivity in both the original cohort and the validation cohort. A cluster of highly shared sequence variants was judged likely to represent a technical artifact of the sequencing pipeline. HLA typing was unavailable for some donors at each locus, so association tests used only the typed subset. In a later analysis, the rate of TCR association differed among HLA loci, with DRB1 alleles having the most associated TCRs and HLA-C alleles having the fewest.

This sequence uses TRBV5-1 and TRBJ2-7; 9 central bases correspond to TRBD2. This TCR was recovered from a man in his forties in good health and CMV-seropositive. The source material was PBMCs. The CDR3 amino acid sequence is: CASSLAQRGAYEQYF. The bases are TGCGCCAGCAGCTTGGCCCAGCGGGGGGCCTACGAGCAGTACTTC.